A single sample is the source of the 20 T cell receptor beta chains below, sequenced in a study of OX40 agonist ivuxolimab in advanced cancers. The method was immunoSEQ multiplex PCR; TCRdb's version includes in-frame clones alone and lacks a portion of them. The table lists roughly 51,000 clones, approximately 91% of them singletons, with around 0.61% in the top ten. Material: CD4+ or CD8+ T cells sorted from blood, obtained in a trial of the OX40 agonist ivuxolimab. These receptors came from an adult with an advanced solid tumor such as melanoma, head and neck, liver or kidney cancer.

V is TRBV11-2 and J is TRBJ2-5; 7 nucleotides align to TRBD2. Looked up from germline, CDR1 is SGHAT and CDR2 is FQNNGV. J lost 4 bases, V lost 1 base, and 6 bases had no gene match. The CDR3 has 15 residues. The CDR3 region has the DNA TGTGCCAGCAGCTTAGTGGGGGGAGGGCGAGAGACCCAGTACTTC. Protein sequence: CASSLVGGGRETQYF. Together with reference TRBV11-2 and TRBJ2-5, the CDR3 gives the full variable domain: EAGVAQSPRYKIIEKRQSVAFWCNPISGHATLYWYQQILGQGPKLLIQFQNNGVVDDSQLPKDRFSAERLKGVDSTLKIQPAKLEDSAVYLCASSLVGGGRETQYFGPGTRLLVL.

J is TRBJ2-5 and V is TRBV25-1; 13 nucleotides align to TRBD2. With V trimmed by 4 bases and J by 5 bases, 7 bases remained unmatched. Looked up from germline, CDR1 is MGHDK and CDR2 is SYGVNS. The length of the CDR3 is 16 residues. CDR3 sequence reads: CASSAPGLAGMETQYF. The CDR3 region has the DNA TGTGCCAGCAGTGCCCCGGGACTAGCGGGAATGGAGACCCAGTACTTC.

The CDR3 here is CASRLSGTATYEQYF. The DNA of the CDR3 is TGTGCCAGCAGACTGAGCGGGACCGCGACCTACGAGCAGTACTTC. The J gene is TRBJ2-7, the V gene TRBV6-5, with 7 bases identical to TRBD2. CDR1 and CDR2 from the germline V gene are MNHEY and SVGAGI. The CDR3 is made up of 15 amino acids. The V gene end was trimmed by 6 bases and the J gene end by 2 bases; junction bases not matched to a gene: 10.

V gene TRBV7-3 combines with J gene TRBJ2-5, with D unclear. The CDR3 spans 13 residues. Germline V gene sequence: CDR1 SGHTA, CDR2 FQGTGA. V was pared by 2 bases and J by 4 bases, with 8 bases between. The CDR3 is CASSLGMAETQYF. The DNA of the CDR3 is TGTGCCAGCAGCTTAGGGATGGCAGAGACCCAGTACTTC. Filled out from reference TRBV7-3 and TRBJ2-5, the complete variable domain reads GAGVSQTPSNKVTEKGKYVELRCDPISGHTALYWYRQSLGQGPEFLIYFQGTGAADDSGLPNDRFFAVRPEGSVSTLKIQRTERGDSAVYLCASSLGMAETQYFGPGTRLLVL.

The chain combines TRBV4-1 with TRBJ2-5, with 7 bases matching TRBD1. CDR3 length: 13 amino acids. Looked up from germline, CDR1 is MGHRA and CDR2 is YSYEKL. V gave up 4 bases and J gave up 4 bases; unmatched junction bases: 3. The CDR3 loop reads CASSPGQAETQYF. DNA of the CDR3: TGCGCCAGCAGCCCCGGACAGGCAGAGACCCAGTACTTC.

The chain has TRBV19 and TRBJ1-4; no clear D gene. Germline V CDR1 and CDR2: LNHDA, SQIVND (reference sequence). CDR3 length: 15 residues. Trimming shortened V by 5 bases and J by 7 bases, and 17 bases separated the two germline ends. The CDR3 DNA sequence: TGTGCCAGTAGTGTCCGCAGAGGTATTACTGAAAAACTGTTTTTT. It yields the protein CASSVRRGITEKLFF.

The CDR3 DNA reads as TGTGCCAGCAGCAAACTAGCGGGGATCGGTTACGAGCAGTACTTC. It codes for CASSKLAGIGYEQYF. V gene TRBV6-5 combines with J gene TRBJ2-7; 10 bases line up with TRBD2. The CDR3 runs to 15 residues. Trimming removed 6 bases from V and 4 bases from J; junction bases left unmatched: 9. Germline V gene lookup returns CDR1 MNHEY and CDR2 SVGAGI.

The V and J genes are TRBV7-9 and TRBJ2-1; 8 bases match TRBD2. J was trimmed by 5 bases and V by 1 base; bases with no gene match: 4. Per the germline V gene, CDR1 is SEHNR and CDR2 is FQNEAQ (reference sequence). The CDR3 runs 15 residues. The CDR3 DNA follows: TGTGCCAGCAGCTTAGGGACTAGCACAAACAATGAGCAGTTCTTC. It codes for CASSLGTSTNNEQFF.

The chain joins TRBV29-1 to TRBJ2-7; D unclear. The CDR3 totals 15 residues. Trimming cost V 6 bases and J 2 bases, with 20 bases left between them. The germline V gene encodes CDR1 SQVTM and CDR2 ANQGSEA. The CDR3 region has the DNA TGCAGCGTGAAGGTAGACCCTCTCCGCACCTACGAGCAGTACTTC. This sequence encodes CSVKVDPLRTYEQYF.

CDR3 sequence: CAIRRTSGTDTQYF. The CDR3 nucleotides are TGTGCCATACGCAGGACTAGCGGCACAGATACGCAGTATTTT. The rearrangement links TRBV10-3 to TRBJ2-3; the match to TRBD2 covers 9 bases. The CDR3 runs to 14 residues. Germline V CDR1 and CDR2: ENHRY, SYGVKD. Germline trimming cut 9 bases from V and 1 base from J; bases unmatched to any gene: 5.

The chain's CDR3 is CASSQPDWYTDTQYF. The CDR3 bases are TGTGCCAGCAGCCAGCCTGACTGGTACACAGATACGCAGTATTTT. V usage is TRBV14 and J usage is TRBJ2-3; D gene uncertain. The germline V gene encodes CDR1 SGHDN and CDR2 FVKESK. The CDR3 has 15 amino acids. V was clipped by 3 bases and J by 2 bases, with 12 bases between them.

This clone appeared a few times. CDR3: CASHPTGTYEQYF. DNA of the CDR3: TGTGCCAGCCACCCGACAGGGACCTACGAGCAGTACTTC. The V call is TRBV28, the J call TRBJ2-7; 7 bases are a match to TRBD1. From germline, CDR1 is MDHEN and CDR2 SYDVKM. The CDR3 consists of 13 residues. J was trimmed by 2 bases and V by 8 bases; bases with no gene match: 6.

DNA for the CDR3: TGTGCCAGCAGCCTATGGACAGGCGATAATGAAAAACTGTTTTTT. It translates to CASSLWTGDNEKLFF. The V gene is TRBV7-9, the J gene TRBJ1-4; 7 bases match TRBD1. The J segment lost 4 bases and the V segment lost 5 bases, leaving 7 bases of the junction unmatched. The germline V gene has CDR1 SEHNR and CDR2 FQNEAQ (reference sequence). This CDR3 is 15 amino acids long.

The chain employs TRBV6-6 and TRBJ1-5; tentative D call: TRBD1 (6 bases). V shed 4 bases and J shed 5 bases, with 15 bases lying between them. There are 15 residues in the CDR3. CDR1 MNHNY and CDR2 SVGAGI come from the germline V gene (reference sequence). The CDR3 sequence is CASSLNRARDQPQHF. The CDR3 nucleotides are TGTGCCAGCAGTTTAAACAGGGCGCGGGATCAGCCCCAGCATTTT.

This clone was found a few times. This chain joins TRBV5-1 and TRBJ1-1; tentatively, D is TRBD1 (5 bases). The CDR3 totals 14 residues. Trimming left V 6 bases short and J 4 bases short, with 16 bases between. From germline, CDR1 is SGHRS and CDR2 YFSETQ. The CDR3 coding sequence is TGCGCCAGCACCTCTAGTATCGGGGGCACTGAAGCTTTCTTT. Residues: CASTSSIGGTEAFF.

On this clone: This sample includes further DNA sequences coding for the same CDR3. The CDR3 is CASSLAGPTDTQYF. Written as DNA, the CDR3 is TGTGCCAGCAGCTTAGCAGGTCCGACAGATACGCAGTATTTT. This chain joins TRBV7-9 and TRBJ2-3, with unresolved D. The germline gives CDR1 SEHNR, CDR2 FQNEAQ (reference sequence). Trimming removed 0 bases from V and 3 bases from J, with 7 bases in between. The CDR3 has 14 residues.

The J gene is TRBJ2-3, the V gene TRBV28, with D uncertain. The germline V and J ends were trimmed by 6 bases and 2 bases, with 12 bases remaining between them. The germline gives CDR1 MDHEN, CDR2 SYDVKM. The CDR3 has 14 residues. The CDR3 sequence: CASRPGGPTDTQYF. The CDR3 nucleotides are TGTGCCAGCAGACCCGGTGGCCCCACAGATACGCAGTATTTT.

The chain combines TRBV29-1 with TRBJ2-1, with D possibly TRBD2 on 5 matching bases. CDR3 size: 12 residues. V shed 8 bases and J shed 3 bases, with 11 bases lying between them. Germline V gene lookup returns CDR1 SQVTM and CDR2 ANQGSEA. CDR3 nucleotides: TGCAGCCTCGCCGACTACTACAATGAGCAGTTCTTC. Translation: CSLADYYNEQFF.

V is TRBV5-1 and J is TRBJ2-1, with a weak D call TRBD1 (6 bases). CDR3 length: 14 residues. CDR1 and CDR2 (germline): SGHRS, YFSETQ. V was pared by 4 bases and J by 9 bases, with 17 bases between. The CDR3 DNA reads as TGCGCCAGCAGCGCAAAAACAGGGAACGGTGAGCAGTTCTTC. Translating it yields CASSAKTGNGEQFF.

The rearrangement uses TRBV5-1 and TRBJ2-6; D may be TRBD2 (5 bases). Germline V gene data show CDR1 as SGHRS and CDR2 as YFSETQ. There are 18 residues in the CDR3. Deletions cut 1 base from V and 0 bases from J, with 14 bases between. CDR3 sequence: CASSLRPQSGSGANVLTF. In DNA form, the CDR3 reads TGCGCCAGCAGCTTGAGGCCACAGAGCGGCTCTGGGGCCAACGTCCTGACTTTC.